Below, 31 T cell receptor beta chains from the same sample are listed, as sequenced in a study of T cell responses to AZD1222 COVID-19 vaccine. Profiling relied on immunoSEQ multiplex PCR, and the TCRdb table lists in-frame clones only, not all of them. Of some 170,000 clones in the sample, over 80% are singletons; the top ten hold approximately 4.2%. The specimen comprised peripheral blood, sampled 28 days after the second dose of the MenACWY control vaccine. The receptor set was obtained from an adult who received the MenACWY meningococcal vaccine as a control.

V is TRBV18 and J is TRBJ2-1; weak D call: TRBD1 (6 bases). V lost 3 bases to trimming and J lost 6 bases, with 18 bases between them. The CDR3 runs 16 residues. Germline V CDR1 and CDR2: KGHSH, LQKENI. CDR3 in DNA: TGTGCCAGCTCACCGCCTAAAGAACAGGGCCCCAATGAGCAGTTCTTC. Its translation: CASSPPKEQGPNEQFF.

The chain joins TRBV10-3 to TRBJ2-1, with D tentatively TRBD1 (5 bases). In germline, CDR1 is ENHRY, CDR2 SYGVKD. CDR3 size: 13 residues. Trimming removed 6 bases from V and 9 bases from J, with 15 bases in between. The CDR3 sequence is CAIRRQGDGEQFF. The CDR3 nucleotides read TGTGCCATCAGGAGGCAGGGCGATGGTGAGCAGTTCTTC.

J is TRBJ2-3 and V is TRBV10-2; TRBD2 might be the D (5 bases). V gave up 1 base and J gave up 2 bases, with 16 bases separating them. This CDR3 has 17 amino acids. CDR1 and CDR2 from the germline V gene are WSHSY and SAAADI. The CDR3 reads CASSELGGSGFTDTQYF. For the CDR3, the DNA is TGCGCCAGCAGTGAGTTGGGTGGGTCGGGGTTCACAGATACGCAGTATTTT.

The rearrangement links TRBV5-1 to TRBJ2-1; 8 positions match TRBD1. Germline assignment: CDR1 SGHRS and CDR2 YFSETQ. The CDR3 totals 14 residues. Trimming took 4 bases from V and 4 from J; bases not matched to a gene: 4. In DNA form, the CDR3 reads TGCGCCAGCAGCGCGGGACAGGAATACAATGAGCAGTTCTTC. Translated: CASSAGQEYNEQFF.

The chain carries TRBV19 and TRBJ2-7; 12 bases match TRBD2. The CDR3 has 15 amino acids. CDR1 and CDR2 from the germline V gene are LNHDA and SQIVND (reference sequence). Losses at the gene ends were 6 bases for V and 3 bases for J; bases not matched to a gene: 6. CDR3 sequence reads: CASSSTTSGSYEQYF. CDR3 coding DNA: TGTGCCAGTAGCTCGACGACTAGCGGGAGCTACGAGCAGTACTTC.

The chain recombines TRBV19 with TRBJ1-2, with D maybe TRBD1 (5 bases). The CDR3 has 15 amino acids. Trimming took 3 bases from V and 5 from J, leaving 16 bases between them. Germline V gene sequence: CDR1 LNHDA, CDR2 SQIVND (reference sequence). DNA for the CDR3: TGTGCCAGTAGTATCCTTCTCCAGGGAAAGTATGGCTACACCTTC. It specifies CASSILLQGKYGYTF.

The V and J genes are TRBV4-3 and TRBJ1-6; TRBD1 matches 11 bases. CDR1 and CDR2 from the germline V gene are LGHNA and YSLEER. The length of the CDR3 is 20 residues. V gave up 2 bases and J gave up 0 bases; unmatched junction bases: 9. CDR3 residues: CASSQSRPGQGGSYNSPLHF. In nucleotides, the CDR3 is TGCGCCAGCAGCCAATCGAGGCCGGGACAGGGGGGCTCCTATAATTCACCCCTCCACTTT.

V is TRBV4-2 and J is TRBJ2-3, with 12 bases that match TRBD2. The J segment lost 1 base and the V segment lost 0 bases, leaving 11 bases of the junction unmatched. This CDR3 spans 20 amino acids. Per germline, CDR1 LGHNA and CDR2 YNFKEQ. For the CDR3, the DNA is TGTGCCAGCAGCCAAGAGGCTAGCGGGAGGGTTTTTTCCGGCACAGATACGCAGTATTTT. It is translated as CASSQEASGRVFSGTDTQYF.

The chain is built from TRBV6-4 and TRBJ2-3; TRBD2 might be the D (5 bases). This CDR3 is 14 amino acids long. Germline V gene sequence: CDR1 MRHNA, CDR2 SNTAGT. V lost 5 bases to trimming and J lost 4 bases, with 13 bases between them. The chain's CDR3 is CASSPGPGADTQYF. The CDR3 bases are TGTGCCAGCAGTCCGGGCCCCGGGGCAGATACGCAGTATTTT.

The CDR3 protein is CASSSRGWEGYTF. CDR3 nucleotides: TGTGCCAGCAGCTCGAGGGGTTGGGAAGGCTACACCTTC. The J gene is TRBJ1-2, the V gene TRBV5-4, with D maybe TRBD1 (5 bases). The CDR3 length is 13 residues. Between the trimmed V and J ends, which lost 3 bases and 8 bases, there was a span of 14 bases. Germline lookup yields CDR1 SGHNT and CDR2 YYREEE (reference sequence).

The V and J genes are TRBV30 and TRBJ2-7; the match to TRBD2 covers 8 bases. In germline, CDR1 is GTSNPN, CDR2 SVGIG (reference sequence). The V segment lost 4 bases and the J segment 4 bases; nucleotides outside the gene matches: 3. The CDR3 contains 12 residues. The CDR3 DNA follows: TGTGCCTGGACCCCGGGGGGGTACGAGCAGTACTTC. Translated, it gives CAWTPGGYEQYF.

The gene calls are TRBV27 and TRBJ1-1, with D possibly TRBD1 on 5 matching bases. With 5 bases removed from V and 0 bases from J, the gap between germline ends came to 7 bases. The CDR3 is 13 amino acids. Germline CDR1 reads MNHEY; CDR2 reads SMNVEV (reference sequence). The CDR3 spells CASSQTVNTEAFF. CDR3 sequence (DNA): TGTGCCAGCAGTCAGACAGTGAACACTGAAGCTTTCTTT.

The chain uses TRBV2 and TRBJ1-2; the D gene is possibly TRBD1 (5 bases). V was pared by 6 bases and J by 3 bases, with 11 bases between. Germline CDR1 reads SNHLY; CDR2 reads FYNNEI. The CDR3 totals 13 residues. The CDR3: CASRTALDYGYTF. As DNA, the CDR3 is TGTGCCAGCAGGACAGCTCTTGACTATGGCTACACCTTC.

CDR3 sequence reads: CASSFGGVVEKLFF. CDR3 DNA sequence: TGTGCCAGCAGCTTTGGAGGGGTAGTTGAAAAACTGTTTTTT. This rearrangement joins TRBV7-9 to TRBJ1-4; TRBD1 is a possible D gene (5 bases). Germline V gives CDR1 SEHNR, CDR2 FQNEAQ (reference sequence). The CDR3 covers 14 residues. V was clipped by 3 bases and J by 7 bases, with 12 bases between them.

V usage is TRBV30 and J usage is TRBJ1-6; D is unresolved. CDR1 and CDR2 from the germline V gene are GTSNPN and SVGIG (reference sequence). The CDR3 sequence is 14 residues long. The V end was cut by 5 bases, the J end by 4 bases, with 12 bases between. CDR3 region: CAWAEFKYNSPLHF. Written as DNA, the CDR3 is TGTGCCTGGGCTGAATTCAAGTATAATTCACCCCTCCACTTT.

The CDR3 DNA follows: TGCGCCAGCAGGCTAGCGGGAGTTGAGGATACGCAGTATTTT. Protein sequence: CASRLAGVEDTQYF. The chain carries TRBV10-2 and TRBJ2-3, with 10 nucleotides matching TRBD2. The CDR3 consists of 14 residues. In germline, CDR1 is WSHSY, CDR2 SAAADI. Losses at the gene ends were 6 bases for V and 6 bases for J; bases not matched to a gene: 6.

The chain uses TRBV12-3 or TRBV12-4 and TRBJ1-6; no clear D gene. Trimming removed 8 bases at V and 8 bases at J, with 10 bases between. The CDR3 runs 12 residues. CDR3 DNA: TGTGCCAGCGGGAGAGAGGATTCACCCCTCCACTTT. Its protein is CASGREDSPLHF.

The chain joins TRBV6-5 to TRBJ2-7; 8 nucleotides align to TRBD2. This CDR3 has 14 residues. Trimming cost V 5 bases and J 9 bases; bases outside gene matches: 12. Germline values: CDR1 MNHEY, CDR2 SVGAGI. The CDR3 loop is CASSPHSGKDAQYF. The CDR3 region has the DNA TGTGCCAGCAGTCCGCATAGCGGGAAGGACGCGCAGTACTTC.

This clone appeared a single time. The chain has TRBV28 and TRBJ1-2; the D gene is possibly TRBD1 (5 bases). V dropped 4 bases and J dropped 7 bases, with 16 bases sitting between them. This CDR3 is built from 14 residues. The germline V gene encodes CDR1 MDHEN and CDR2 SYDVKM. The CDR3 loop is CASSSTLEGPGYTF. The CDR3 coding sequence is TGTGCCAGCAGTTCCACTCTTGAGGGACCTGGCTACACCTTC.

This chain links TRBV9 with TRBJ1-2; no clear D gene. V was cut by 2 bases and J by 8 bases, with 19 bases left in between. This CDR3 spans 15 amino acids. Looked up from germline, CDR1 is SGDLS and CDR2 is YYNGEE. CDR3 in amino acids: CASSVGPQSLSGYTF. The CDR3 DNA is TGTGCCAGCAGCGTCGGGCCTCAATCTCTATCCGGCTACACCTTC.

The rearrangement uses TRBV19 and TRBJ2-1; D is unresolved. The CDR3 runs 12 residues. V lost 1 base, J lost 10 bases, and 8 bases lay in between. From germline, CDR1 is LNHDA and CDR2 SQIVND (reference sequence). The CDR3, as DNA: TGTGCCAGTAGTATAGGATTCTCCGAGCAGTTCTTC. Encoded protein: CASSIGFSEQFF.

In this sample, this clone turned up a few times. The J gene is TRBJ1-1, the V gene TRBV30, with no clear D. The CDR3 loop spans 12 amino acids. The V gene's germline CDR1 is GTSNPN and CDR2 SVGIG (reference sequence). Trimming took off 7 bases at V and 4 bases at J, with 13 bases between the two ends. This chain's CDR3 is CASMGLGTEAFF. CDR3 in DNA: TGTGCCTCTATGGGATTGGGCACTGAAGCTTTCTTT. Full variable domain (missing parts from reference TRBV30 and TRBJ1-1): SQTIHQWPATLVQPVGSPLSLECTVEGTSNPNLYWYRQAAGRGLQLLFYSVGIGQISSEVPQNLSASRPQDRQFILSSKKLLLSDSGFYLCASMGLGTEAFFGQGTRLTVV.

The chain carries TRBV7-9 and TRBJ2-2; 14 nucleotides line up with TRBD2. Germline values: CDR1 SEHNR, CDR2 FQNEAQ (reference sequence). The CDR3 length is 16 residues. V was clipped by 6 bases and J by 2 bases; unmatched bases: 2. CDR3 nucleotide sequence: TGTGCCAGCAGGGGACTAGCGGGAGCCAACACCGGGGAGCTGTTTTTT. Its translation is CASRGLAGANTGELFF. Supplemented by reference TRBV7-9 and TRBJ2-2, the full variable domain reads DTGVSQNPRHKITKRGQNVTFRCDPISEHNRLYWYRQTLGQGPEFLTYFQNEAQLEKSRLLSDRFSAERPKGSFSTLEIQRTEQGDSAMYLCASRGLAGANTGELFFGEGSRLTVL.

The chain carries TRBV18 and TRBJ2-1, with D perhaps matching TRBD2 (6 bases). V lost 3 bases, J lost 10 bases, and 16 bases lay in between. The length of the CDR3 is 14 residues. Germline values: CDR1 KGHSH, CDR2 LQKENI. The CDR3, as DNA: TGTGCCAGCTCACCGGTGGGAGCAGGAGGGGAGCAGTTCTTC. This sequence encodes CASSPVGAGGEQFF.

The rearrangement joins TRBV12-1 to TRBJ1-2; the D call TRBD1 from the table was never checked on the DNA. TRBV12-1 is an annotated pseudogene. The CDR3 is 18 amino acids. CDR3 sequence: CASSFGAAPYSLNYGYTF. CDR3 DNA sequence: TGTGCCAGCAGCTTTGGGGCAGCTCCCTACTCACTTAACTATGGCTACACCTTC.

DNA for the CDR3: TGTGCCAGCTCACCGGGACTAGCGGAAGAGACCCAGTACTTC. Its protein product is CASSPGLAEETQYF. The V call is TRBV18, the J call TRBJ2-5; 11 nucleotides line up with TRBD2. Trimming removed 3 bases from V and 3 bases from J; junction bases left unmatched: 0. The CDR3 runs to 14 residues. From germline, CDR1 is KGHSH and CDR2 LQKENI.

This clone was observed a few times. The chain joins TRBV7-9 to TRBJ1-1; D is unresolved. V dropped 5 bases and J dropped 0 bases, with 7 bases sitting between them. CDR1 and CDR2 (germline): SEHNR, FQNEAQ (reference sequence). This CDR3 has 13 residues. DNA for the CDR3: TGTGCCAGCAGCCCCGATGTGAACACTGAAGCTTTCTTT. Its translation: CASSPDVNTEAFF.

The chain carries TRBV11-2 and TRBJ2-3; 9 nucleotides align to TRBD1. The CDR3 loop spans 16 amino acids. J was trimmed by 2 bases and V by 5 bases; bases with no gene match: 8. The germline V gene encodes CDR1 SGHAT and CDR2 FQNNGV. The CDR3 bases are TGTGCCAGCAGCCCTCGACAGGGGGGTATCACAGATACGCAGTATTTT. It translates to CASSPRQGGITDTQYF.

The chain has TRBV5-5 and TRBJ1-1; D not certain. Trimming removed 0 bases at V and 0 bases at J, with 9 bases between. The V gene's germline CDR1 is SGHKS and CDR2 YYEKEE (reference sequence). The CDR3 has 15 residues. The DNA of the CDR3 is TGTGCCAGCAGCTTGGGGGGTACCTTGAACACTGAAGCTTTCTTT. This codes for CASSLGGTLNTEAFF.

The CDR3 region is CASSDRGHQETQYF. For the CDR3, the DNA is TGTGCCAGCAGCGACAGGGGACACCAAGAGACCCAGTACTTC. This chain links TRBV7-9 with TRBJ2-5; 8 positions match TRBD1. The CDR3 length is 14 residues. Germline loops: CDR1 SEHNR, CDR2 FQNEAQ (reference sequence). J gave up 0 bases and V 5 bases, and 2 bases lay outside the gene matches. The whole variable domain, remainder taken from reference TRBV7-9 and TRBJ2-5, is DTGVSQNPRHKITKRGQNVTFRCDPISEHNRLYWYRQTLGQGPEFLTYFQNEAQLEKSRLLSDRFSAERPKGSFSTLEIQRTEQGDSAMYLCASSDRGHQETQYFGPGTRLLVL.

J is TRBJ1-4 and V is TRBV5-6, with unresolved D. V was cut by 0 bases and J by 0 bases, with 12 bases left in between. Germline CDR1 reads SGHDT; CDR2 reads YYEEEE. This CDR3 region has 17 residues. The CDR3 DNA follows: TGTGCCAGCAGCTTGGCCGCAGAGCCTTCAACTAATGAAAAACTGTTTTTT. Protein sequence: CASSLAAEPSTNEKLFF.